This paragraph reports one T cell receptor (beta chain). Antigen: not known. The CDR3 extends over 14 amino acids. The V gene's germline CDR1 is SGHRS and CDR2 YFSETQ. V was pared by 0 bases and J by 7 bases, with 13 bases between. This specimen comes from a study of cytomegalovirus exposure and HLA in healthy donors. Study findings and constraints: Fewer N-insertions than the roughly 670-donor mean were reportedly shown by an Asian-associated ancestry cluster in a later analysis.

Amplification used 60 Vbeta primers and 13 Jbeta primers. The assay was immunoSEQ multiplex PCR, and TCRdb's table has in-frame clones only and misses some. This sample's table reports 150,000 to 200,000 clones. V usage is TRBV5-1 and J usage is TRBJ1-1; TRBD1 is a possible D gene (5 bases). Sequencing was carried out using PBMCs. The source of this sequence is a woman aged 18 to 35 in good health and CMV-seropositive. The chain's CDR3 is CASSLGGAQHEAFF. The CDR3 region has the DNA TGCGCCAGCAGCTTGGGCGGGGCCCAGCATGAAGCTTTCTTT.